Sequencing of this T cell receptor beta chain was carried out in a study of T cell responses to AZD1222 COVID-19 vaccine. Method: immunoSEQ multiplex PCR; TCRdb's copy keeps in-frame clones and lacks some. The table has approximately 130,000 clones, 88% seen once. Study-level findings and limits: The number of AZD1222 recipients seropositive at baseline was only five or six. In a largely white British group with more females than males, clonal diversity was possibly underestimated. Spike-specific TCR repertoires showed rising breadth and depth after two AZD1222 doses.

Investigators merged groups given second doses at roughly 4 or roughly 12 weeks. This CDR3 has 15 residues. The germline V gene encodes CDR1 LNHDA and CDR2 SQIVND (reference sequence). V dropped 5 bases and J dropped 3; count of bases not matched to a gene: 9. This clone came up once. What it recognizes is unknown. This material consisted of peripheral blood, taken 28 days after the second AZD1222 dose. This TCR came from an adult who received the AZD1222 COVID-19 vaccine. The chain carries TRBV19 and TRBJ1-1; 7 bases match TRBD1. The CDR3 loop is CASSSRTGAYTEAFF. CDR3 nucleotides: TGTGCCAGTAGTTCTAGGACAGGAGCGTACACTGAAGCTTTCTTT. The full variable domain, its missing parts supplied by reference TRBV19 and TRBJ1-1, is DGGITQSPKYLFRKEGQNVTLSCEQNLNHDAMYWYRQDPGQGLRLIYYSQIVNDFQKGDIAEGYSVSREKKESFPLTVTSAQKNPTAFYLCASSSRTGAYTEAFFGQGTRLTVV.